A single sample gave rise to the 19 T cell receptor beta chains below, sequenced in a study of CD8 T cells in ankylosing spondylitis. MiXCR, applied by TCRdb to the 5' RACE reads, yields one record per CDR3 protein. Of around 150,000 distinct CDR3 sequences detected, under 45% appear once; the ten largest clones hold around 15%. Sequencing was carried out using synovial fluid, either unsorted or a sorted T cell fraction (not recorded which). The receptor source for this set is a male donor with ankylosing spondylitis.

CDR3 sequence reads: CASIRFPRTGRPNTEAFF. CDR3 in DNA: TGCGCCAGCATCAGATTCCCCCGGACAGGGCGCCCTAACACTGAAGCTTTCTTT. The gene calls are TRBV5-1 and TRBJ1-1, with 8 nucleotides matching TRBD1. From germline, CDR1 is SGHRS and CDR2 YFSETQ. The CDR3 spans 18 residues. J gave up 2 bases and V 6 bases, and 18 bases lay outside the gene matches.

This chain links TRBV12-3 or TRBV12-4 with TRBJ1-1; D uncertain. Trimming shortened V by 5 bases and J by 4 bases, and 14 bases separated the two germline ends. This CDR3 has 14 residues. The CDR3 coding sequence is TGTGCCAGCAGTGACCTCGGGATCTCCACTGAAGCTTTCTTT. Encoded protein: CASSDLGISTEAFF.

The V and J genes are TRBV6-1 and TRBJ1-1; D ambiguous. Trimming stripped 6 bases from V and 0 bases from J, with 11 bases between. Germline values: CDR1 MNHNS, CDR2 SASEGT. CDR3 length: 14 amino acids. CDR3 in amino acids: CASSDPWMNTEAFF. CDR3 coding DNA: TGTGCCAGCAGCGACCCATGGATGAACACTGAAGCTTTCTTT.

V usage is TRBV20-1 and J usage is TRBJ2-5, with 10 bases aligning to TRBD2. The CDR3 totals 15 residues. CDR1 and CDR2 (germline): DFQATT, SNEGSKA (reference sequence). V shed 6 bases and J 2 bases; nucleotides not matched to a gene: 9. The DNA of the CDR3 is TGCAGTGCAACCGGGACTAGCGTAGGTCAAGAGACCCAGTACTTC. It codes for CSATGTSVGQETQYF.

V gene TRBV5-1 combines with J gene TRBJ2-2; 10 bases match TRBD1. The CDR3 loop spans 18 amino acids. J lost 6 bases, V lost 1 base, and 12 bases had no gene match. Germline V gene lookup returns CDR1 SGHRS and CDR2 YFSETQ. The CDR3 region has the DNA TGCGCCAGCAGCTTGCCCGACCGGGACAGGGGTCTCGCCGGGGAGCTGTTTTTT. Amino acids: CASSLPDRDRGLAGELFF.

This chain links TRBV2 with TRBJ2-1; possibly TRBD1 for D (6 bases). The CDR3 spans 15 residues. Germline V gene sequence: CDR1 SNHLY, CDR2 FYNNEI. Trimming removed 3 bases at V and 5 bases at J, with 14 bases between. The CDR3 region is CASSDGEDRNNEQFF. CDR3 coding DNA: TGTGCCAGCAGTGATGGTGAGGACAGAAACAATGAGCAGTTCTTC.

This clonotype was recorded a few times. This rearrangement joins TRBV6-5 to TRBJ1-1; D gene unclear. Germline CDR1 is MNHEY and CDR2 is SVGAGI. CDR3 length equals 11 residues. V shed 6 bases and J shed 5 bases, with 7 bases lying between them. The CDR3 loop reads CASRTGTEAFF. The CDR3 DNA reads TGTGCCAGCAGGACGGGTACTGAAGCTTTCTTT.

This clonotype was seen only a few times. The gene calls are TRBV10-3 and TRBJ2-5; the match to TRBD2 covers 8 bases. The CDR3 is made up of 14 amino acids. V shed 6 bases, J shed 3 bases, and the junction held 6 bases outside the gene matches. Looked up from germline, CDR1 is ENHRY and CDR2 is SYGVKD. The CDR3 is CAIRRREDEETQYF. The CDR3 coding sequence is TGTGCCATCAGACGGCGGGAGGATGAAGAGACCCAGTACTTC.

The rearrangement uses TRBV28 and TRBJ2-7, with 11 bases fitting TRBD2. Germline V gene sequence: CDR1 MDHEN, CDR2 SYDVKM. With 6 bases clipped from V and 2 bases from J, the junction kept 6 bases outside the gene matches. This CDR3 region has 15 residues. The CDR3 spells CASRETSGKAYEQYF. DNA for the CDR3: TGTGCCAGCAGGGAGACTAGCGGGAAAGCCTACGAGCAGTACTTC.

The V and J genes are TRBV12-3 or TRBV12-4 and TRBJ2-1, with D perhaps matching TRBD2 (5 bases). Deletions cut 5 bases from V and 4 bases from J, with 9 bases between. CDR3 length: 13 residues. CDR3 region: CASSQLEYNEQFF. CDR3 DNA: TGTGCCAGCAGTCAACTAGAATACAATGAGCAGTTCTTC.

The chain has TRBV7-9 and TRBJ1-2, with D possibly TRBD1 on 5 matching bases. V was clipped by 6 bases and J by 4 bases, with 12 bases between them. CDR3 size: 13 residues. CDR1 SEHNR and CDR2 FQNEAQ come from the germline V gene (reference sequence). CDR3 protein: CASSPDGGYGYTF. In nucleotides, the CDR3 is TGTGCCAGCAGTCCGGATGGGGGCTATGGCTACACCTTC.

This clonotype has just a few counts. This rearrangement joins TRBV6-5 to TRBJ2-2, with a tentative D call TRBD2 (6 bases). Germline loops: CDR1 MNHEY, CDR2 SVGAGI. V gave up 5 bases and J gave up 2 bases, with 12 bases separating them. CDR3 length equals 15 residues. CDR3 in amino acids: CASSTRLVNTGELFF. The CDR3 DNA is TGTGCCAGCAGTACCCGACTAGTTAACACCGGGGAGCTGTTTTTT.

This clonotype was recorded many times. The chain links TRBV4-1 to TRBJ2-1, with TRBD2 as a possible D gene (5 bases). Germline CDR1 and CDR2: MGHRA and YSYEKL. Trimming stripped 0 bases from V and 1 base from J, with 16 bases between. This CDR3 spans 18 amino acids. DNA of the CDR3: TGCGCCAGCAGCCAAGAGTCCACGAGCGGCGGTTCCTACAATGAGCAGTTCTTC. It codes for CASSQESTSGGSYNEQFF.

This chain links TRBV20-1 with TRBJ2-7, with TRBD2 identical over 8 bases. CDR1 is DFQATT, CDR2 SNEGSKA, per germline (reference sequence). This CDR3 has 14 residues. The junction had 10 bases not matched to a gene; V was cut back by 6 bases and J by 3 bases. CDR3 nucleotides: TGCAGTGCGGGGCAGCGGGGGTCAAACTACGAGCAGTACTTC. Protein: CSAGQRGSNYEQYF.

The chain carries TRBV12-3 or TRBV12-4 and TRBJ2-7; 10 nucleotides agree with TRBD2. J was trimmed by 3 bases and V by 3 bases; bases with no gene match: 8. This CDR3 is built from 16 residues. CDR3 sequence (DNA): TGTGCCAGCAGTTTGTCTAGCGGGAGTCCATTCTACGAGCAGTACTTC. Its protein product is CASSLSSGSPFYEQYF.

This clonotype was detected only a few times. The gene calls are TRBV5-1 and TRBJ1-2; D uncertain. The CDR3 covers 13 residues. V shed 2 bases and J shed 1 base, with 6 bases lying between them. Germline V lookup: CDR1 SGHRS, CDR2 YFSETQ. The CDR3: CASSLSVNYGYTF. DNA of the CDR3: TGCGCCAGCAGCTTAAGCGTTAACTATGGCTACACCTTC.

This clonotype was seen more than once but under ten times. The CDR3 region has the DNA TGTGCCTGGAGCCTGCCTGGGGGAAGGCAGCCCCAGCATTTT. Its protein product is CAWSLPGGRQPQHF. The genes are TRBV30 and TRBJ1-5; tentatively, D is TRBD1 (5 bases). V shed 3 bases and J shed 7 bases, with 16 bases lying between them. Germline loops: CDR1 GTSNPN, CDR2 SVGIG (reference sequence). This CDR3 has 14 residues.

The V call is TRBV10-3, the J call TRBJ2-2; 9 nucleotides match TRBD2. The CDR3 has 14 residues. Germline lookup yields CDR1 ENHRY and CDR2 SYGVKD. V was pared by 9 bases and J by 7 bases, with 9 bases of the junction left unmatched. The CDR3, as DNA: TGTGCCATAACGAGCGGGAGGCCCTTCGGGGAGCTGTTTTTT. Amino acid sequence: CAITSGRPFGELFF.

The chain carries TRBV12-3 or TRBV12-4 and TRBJ2-7; D is ambiguous. The CDR3 totals 16 residues. Trimming pared 3 bases from V and 5 bases from J, leaving 20 bases between. The CDR3 sequence: CASSFTGAKGINEQYF. In DNA form, the CDR3 reads TGTGCCAGCAGTTTCACGGGTGCCAAGGGAATCAACGAGCAGTACTTC.